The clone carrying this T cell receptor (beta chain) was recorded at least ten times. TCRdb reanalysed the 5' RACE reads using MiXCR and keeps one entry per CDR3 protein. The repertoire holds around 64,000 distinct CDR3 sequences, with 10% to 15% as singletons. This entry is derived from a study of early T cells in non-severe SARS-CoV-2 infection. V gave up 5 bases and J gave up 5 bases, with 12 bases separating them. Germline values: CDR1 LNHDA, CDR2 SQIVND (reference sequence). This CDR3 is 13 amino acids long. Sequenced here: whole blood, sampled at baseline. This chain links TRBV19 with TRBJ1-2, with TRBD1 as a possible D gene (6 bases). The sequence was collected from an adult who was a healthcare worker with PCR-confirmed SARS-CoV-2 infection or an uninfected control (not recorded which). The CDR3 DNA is TGTGCCAGTAGTGACTCCGGGACATATGGCTACACCTTC. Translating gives CASSDSGTYGYTF.